The text below deals with one TCR beta chain. Trimming took off 6 bases at V and 0 bases at J, with 21 bases between the two ends. Germline V gene lookup returns CDR1 MDHEN and CDR2 SYDVKM. CDR3 length equals 18 residues. Relapse was seen in all patients after autologous stem cell transplantation, and brentuximab vedotin exposure was variable. This sample was included in a study of PD-1 blockade in classical Hodgkin lymphoma. Study overall: Every 2 weeks, patients got 3 mg/kg intravenous nivolumab.

The method was immunoSEQ multiplex PCR; TCRdb's version includes in-frame clones alone and lacks a portion of them. Of about 10,000 clones in the sample, 60% to 85% were seen once. This material consisted of peripheral blood mononuclear cells (PBMCs), taken at baseline. The rearrangement joins TRBV28 to TRBJ1-3; perhaps TRBD1 as D (6 bases). This receptor was obtained from a human donor with classical Hodgkin lymphoma. This chain's CDR3 is CASSPRVQGRTSGNTIYF. Written as DNA, the CDR3 is TGTGCCAGCAGCCCGCGGGTCCAGGGGCGAACCTCTGGAAACACCATATATTTT.